These 5 T cell receptor beta chains were sequenced from one sample in a study of Tregs in tolerant kidney transplant recipients. Recipients received nonmyeloablative bone marrow transplants from related graft donors, with transient mixed chimerism. TCRdb's table, derived via immunoSEQ multiplex PCR, lists solely in-frame clones and lacks some. The sample holds tens of thousands of clones, about 91% seen once. Specimen: CD4+ T cells from blood (PBMCs), collected 24 months after the transplant. The receptors here all came from a human patient who received a combined kidney and bone marrow transplant. Part of the T cells may come from the graft donor.

The rearrangement uses TRBV30 and TRBJ2-7; possibly TRBD1 for D (6 bases). The CDR3 consists of 12 residues. The germline gives CDR1 GTSNPN, CDR2 SVGIG (reference sequence). The germline V and J ends were trimmed by 5 bases and 3 bases, with 11 bases remaining between them. The CDR3, as DNA: TGTGCCTGGGGTAGGACAGTCTACGAGCAGTACTTC. Protein sequence: CAWGRTVYEQYF. Full variable domain (missing parts from reference TRBV30 and TRBJ2-7): SQTIHQWPATLVQPVGSPLSLECTVEGTSNPNLYWYRQAAGRGLQLLFYSVGIGQISSEVPQNLSASRPQDRQFILSSKKLLLSDSGFYLCAWGRTVYEQYFGPGTRLTVT.

The rearrangement joins TRBV4-2 to TRBJ1-6, with 8 bases identical to TRBD1. The junction had 9 bases not matched to a gene; V was cut back by 3 bases and J by 8 bases. CDR1 and CDR2 from the germline V gene are LGHNA and YNFKEQ. The length of the CDR3 is 16 residues. The DNA of the CDR3 is TGTGCCAGCAGCCACCCGGACAGGGAGTATGATTCACCCCTCCACTTT. Translating gives CASSHPDREYDSPLHF.

The chain joins TRBV4-2 to TRBJ2-3; 11 bases map to TRBD2. The CDR3 sequence is 20 residues long. Unmatched junction bases numbered 17, after V lost 0 bases and J lost 6 bases. Germline CDR1 reads LGHNA; CDR2 reads YNFKEQ. The CDR3 loop reads CASSQDLPSSGGARADTQYF. For the CDR3, the DNA is TGTGCCAGCAGCCAAGATCTCCCGAGTAGCGGGGGGGCACGGGCGGATACGCAGTATTTT.

As for this clone: An end of the junction differs from the germline gene, which may be a read error. This chain connects TRBV28 to TRBJ2-7; 11 bases align to TRBD1. This CDR3 has 12 amino acids. Germline V lookup: CDR1 MDHEN, CDR2 SYDVKM. The CDR3 region is CASSIRTGGENF. The CDR3, as DNA: TGTGCCAGCAGCATCAGGACAGGGGGCGAAAACTTC.

V is TRBV9 and J is TRBJ2-1; 9 bases are shared with TRBD2. CDR3 length equals 15 residues. In germline, CDR1 is SGDLS, CDR2 YYNGEE. V lost 2 bases, J lost 12 bases, and 12 bases stayed unmatched. In nucleotides, the CDR3 is TGTGCCAGCAGCGTGACGGGACTAGCCCACTATGGGCAGTTCTTC. The encoded protein is CASSVTGLAHYGQFF. Looking up the rest from reference TRBV9 and TRBJ2-1 gives the full variable domain: DSGVTQTPKHLITATGQRVTLRCSPRSGDLSVYWYQQSLDQGLQFLIQYYNGEERAKGNILERFSAQQFPDLHSELNLSSLELGDSALYFCASSVTGLAHYGQFFGPGTRLTVL.